These 10 T cell receptor beta chains share one sample of origin, sequenced in a study of T cell changes during pregnancy in multiple sclerosis. Clones were read by immunoSEQ multiplex PCR, and TCRdb kept only the in-frame ones, dropping some. The sample gives 70,000 to 100,000 clones, roughly 95% of which show up once; around 1.4% is in the top ten. This material consisted of peripheral blood, taken in the third trimester of pregnancy. These receptor sequences come from a female donor in good health, enrolled as a control in a pregnancy study.

The CDR3 spells CASSSSGGSQPQHF. The CDR3, as DNA: TGTGCCAGCAGCTCCTCAGGGGGCAGTCAGCCCCAGCATTTT. The rearrangement links TRBV7-2 to TRBJ1-5; 8 positions agree with TRBD1. This CDR3 has 14 amino acids. V shed 4 bases and J 6 bases; nucleotides not matched to a gene: 5. Germline CDR1 reads SGHTA; CDR2 reads FQGNSA.

The V call is TRBV7-2, the J call TRBJ2-7; 7 bases align to TRBD2. Germline V gives CDR1 SGHTA, CDR2 FQGNSA. This CDR3 contains 15 residues. V lost 6 bases to trimming and J lost 3 bases; unmatched junction nucleotides: 11. The CDR3 sequence: CASRGMAGEGYEQYF. CDR3 DNA sequence: TGTGCCAGCAGAGGAATGGCGGGAGAGGGCTACGAGCAGTACTTC.

The genes are TRBV9 and TRBJ2-5; tentatively, D is TRBD1 (6 bases). This CDR3 is built from 14 residues. The V gene lost 4 bases and the J gene lost 2 bases, with 12 bases spanning the gap. Per germline, CDR1 SGDLS and CDR2 YYNGEE. The CDR3 spells CASSPRTVQETQYF. The CDR3 DNA follows: TGTGCCAGCAGCCCTAGGACAGTTCAAGAGACCCAGTACTTC.

This chain links TRBV25-1 with TRBJ2-5; D not resolved. Germline V gene data show CDR1 as MGHDK and CDR2 as SYGVNS. The CDR3 consists of 11 residues. The V end was cut by 3 bases, the J end by 6 bases, with 5 bases between. The CDR3 is CASSDKKTQYF. CDR3 bases: TGTGCCAGCAGTGATAAAAAGACCCAGTACTTC.

The V call is TRBV5-1, the J call TRBJ2-5; D is perhaps TRBD2 (5 bases). V was cut by 6 bases and J by 5 bases, with 11 bases left in between. The CDR3 sequence is 12 residues long. The germline V gene encodes CDR1 SGHRS and CDR2 YFSETQ. CDR3 DNA sequence: TGCGCCAGCATCGGGGTCGGGGAGACCCAGTACTTC. The encoded protein is CASIGVGETQYF.

The chain employs TRBV30 and TRBJ2-3; maybe TRBD2 (6 bases). From germline, CDR1 is GTSNPN and CDR2 SVGIG (reference sequence). Trimming removed 5 bases from V and 0 bases from J, with 27 bases in between. The CDR3 length is 19 residues. Written as DNA, the CDR3 is TGTGCCTGGTCGGGTCCCCCCCTCGAATCTAGCGCAAGCACAGATACGCAGTATTTT. Amino acid sequence: CAWSGPPLESSASTDTQYF.

As DNA, the CDR3 is TGTGCCAGCAGTGGGGGGGGATACGAGCAGTTCTTC. Translating gives CASSGGGYEQFF. V and J are TRBV28 and TRBJ2-1; 7 bases are shared with TRBD2. Trimming at V came to 5 bases and at J to 10 bases, leaving 5 bases not matched to a gene. This CDR3 has 12 amino acids. Germline V CDR1 and CDR2: MDHEN, SYDVKM.

The chain has TRBV21-1 and TRBJ2-3; the DNA was not used to check the table's D call, TRBD2. TRBV21-1 is flagged as a pseudogene. The CDR3 extends over 20 amino acids. The CDR3 region has the DNA TGTGCCAGCAGCAAAGTAGGGACTAGCGGGAGGGATGATAACACAGATACGCAGTATTTT. Its translation: CASSKVGTSGRDDNTDTQYF.

The V gene is TRBV30, the J gene TRBJ2-4, with unresolved D. The CDR3 contains 15 residues. V was shortened by 3 bases and J by 1 base, with 13 bases between the two germline ends. The germline V gene has CDR1 GTSNPN and CDR2 SVGIG (reference sequence). CDR3 region: CAWRLDSMAKNIQYF. For the CDR3, the DNA is TGTGCCTGGAGACTCGATAGCATGGCCAAAAACATTCAGTACTTC.

The genes are TRBV5-8 and TRBJ1-2; D unresolved. The CDR3 has 13 amino acids. V was pared by 0 bases and J by 7 bases, with 10 bases between. The germline CDR1 and CDR2 sequences are SGHTS and YDEGEE. The CDR3 reads CASSLEAGRGYTF. The CDR3 DNA is TGTGCCAGCAGCTTGGAGGCAGGCCGTGGCTACACCTTC.